The 8 T cell receptor beta chains below all came from one sample that was sequenced in a study of T cell responses to AZD1222 COVID-19 vaccine. Libraries were prepared by immunoSEQ multiplex PCR; TCRdb keeps only in-frame clonotypes and omits some of them. The data hold about 140,000 clones, with more than 80% observed a single time. The sample here was peripheral blood, taken on day 0 of AZD1222 vaccination. Receptors originate from an adult in good health.

The chain recombines TRBV4-2 with TRBJ1-5, with D possibly being TRBD1 (6 bases). The CDR3 has 15 residues. Germline V CDR1 and CDR2: LGHNA, YNFKEQ. The V and J ends lost 4 bases and 6 bases respectively, with 16 bases between them. CDR3 in amino acids: CASSRSGGQRQPQHF. CDR3 coding DNA: TGTGCCAGCAGCCGATCGGGGGGGCAGCGTCAGCCCCAGCATTTT.

This chain uses TRBV28 with TRBJ1-1, with no clear D. The germline CDR1 and CDR2 sequences are MDHEN and SYDVKM. This CDR3 comprises 12 residues. Trimming pared 5 bases from V and 11 bases from J, leaving 15 bases between. The CDR3 here is CASSLIQRRAFF. The DNA for the CDR3 is TGTGCCAGCAGTCTAATCCAAAGGCGGGCTTTCTTT.

This chain links TRBV4-2 with TRBJ2-7, with TRBD1 matching over 7 bases. The CDR3 extends over 13 amino acids. V lost 5 bases, J lost 2 bases, and 3 bases stayed unmatched. The germline gives CDR1 LGHNA, CDR2 YNFKEQ. CDR3 DNA: TGTGCCAGCAGCTCCGACAGGGCCTACGAGCAGTACTTC. It codes for CASSSDRAYEQYF.

The chain employs TRBV5-6 and TRBJ1-5, with TRBD1 as a possible D gene (5 bases). The CDR3 is made up of 17 amino acids. V was clipped by 0 bases and J by 0 bases, with 13 bases between them. Germline V lookup: CDR1 SGHDT, CDR2 YYEEEE. CDR3 sequence reads: CASSLARGAYSNQPQHF. CDR3 DNA sequence: TGTGCCAGCAGCTTGGCCAGAGGGGCGTATAGCAATCAGCCCCAGCATTTT. Drawing the rest from reference TRBV5-6 and TRBJ1-5, the complete variable domain is DAGVTQSPTHLIKTRGQQVTLRCSPKSGHDTVSWYQQALGQGPQFIFQYYEEEERQRGNFPDRFSGHQFPNYSSELNVNALLLGDSALYLCASSLARGAYSNQPQHFGDGTRLSIL.

This chain uses TRBV19 with TRBJ1-1, with D unresolved. The germline gives CDR1 LNHDA, CDR2 SQIVND (reference sequence). Trimming cost V 2 bases and J 1 base, with 8 bases left between them. There are 14 residues in the CDR3. The CDR3 loop reads CASSIPERNTEAFF. As DNA, the CDR3 is TGTGCCAGTAGTATACCAGAAAGGAACACTGAAGCTTTCTTT.

The CDR3 DNA follows: TGTGCCAGCTCACTGGTCGACGGAAATGAAAAACTGTTTTTT. This sequence encodes CASSLVDGNEKLFF. The gene calls are TRBV18 and TRBJ1-4, with D unresolved. CDR3 size: 14 residues. CDR1 is KGHSH and CDR2 is LQKENI in the germline V gene. V gave up 4 bases and J gave up 5 bases, with 11 bases separating them.

This clone was seen only once. The chain recombines TRBV4-1 with TRBJ1-2; no clear D. The ends were cut back, 0 bases at V and 0 bases at J, with 11 bases in the middle. Germline V gives CDR1 MGHRA, CDR2 YSYEKL. This CDR3 comprises 16 residues. CDR3 loop: CASSQEKQKANYGYTF. DNA for the CDR3: TGCGCCAGCAGCCAAGAGAAACAAAAAGCTAACTATGGCTACACCTTC.

The chain couples TRBV30 to TRBJ2-3; 11 bases are a match to TRBD2. The germline V gene has CDR1 GTSNPN and CDR2 SVGIG (reference sequence). V trimming: 1 base; J trimming: 0 bases; junction bases outside the gene matches: 3. This CDR3 region has 16 residues. CDR3 DNA: TGTGCCTGGAGTGCCGGGACTAGCGGAAGCACAGATACGCAGTATTTT. This encodes CAWSAGTSGSTDTQYF.